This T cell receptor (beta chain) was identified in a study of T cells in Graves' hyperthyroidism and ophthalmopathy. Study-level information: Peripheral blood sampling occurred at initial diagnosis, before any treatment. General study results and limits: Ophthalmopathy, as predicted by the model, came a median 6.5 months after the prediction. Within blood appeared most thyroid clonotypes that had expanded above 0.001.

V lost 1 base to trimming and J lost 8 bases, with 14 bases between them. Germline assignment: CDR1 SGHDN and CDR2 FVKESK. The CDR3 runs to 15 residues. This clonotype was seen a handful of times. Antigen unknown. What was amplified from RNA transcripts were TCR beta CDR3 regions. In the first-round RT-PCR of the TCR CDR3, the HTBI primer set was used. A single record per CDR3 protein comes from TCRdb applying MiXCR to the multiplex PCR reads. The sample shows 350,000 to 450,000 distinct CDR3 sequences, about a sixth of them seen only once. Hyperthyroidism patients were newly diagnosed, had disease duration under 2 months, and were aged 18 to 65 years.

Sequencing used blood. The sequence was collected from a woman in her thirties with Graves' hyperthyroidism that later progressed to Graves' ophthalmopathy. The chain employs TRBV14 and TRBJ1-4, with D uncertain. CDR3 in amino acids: CASSQVAQTIEKLFF. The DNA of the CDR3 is TGTGCCAGCAGCCAAGTGGCCCAGACAATAGAAAAACTGTTTTTT.